Sequencing of this T cell receptor beta chain was carried out in a study of cytomegalovirus exposure and HLA in healthy donors. The overall study: About 85 million unique TCRs from HLA-typed donors were held in an early release of data. Regarding the study as a whole: Reports state that TCR beta sequences accurately predicted most subjects' HLA-A and HLA-B alleles. Some TCR beta chains (around 160 of them) were listed as cytomegalovirus-associated.

CDR1 and CDR2 from the germline V gene are MNHEY and SVGAGI. CDR3 length: 15 residues. The V gene end was trimmed by 6 bases and the J gene end by 1 base; junction bases not matched to a gene: 8. This clone showed up just a few times. The antigen remains undetermined. The PCR contained 60 Vbeta and 13 Jbeta primers. Repertoires were generated with immunoSEQ multiplex PCR, while TCRdb's copy carries only in-frame clones and drops some. Here the sample spans about 210,000 clones, roughly 77% being singletons. The TCR was taken from a male donor in good health and CMV-seropositive. Sequencing was performed on PBMCs. The chain links TRBV6-5 to TRBJ2-7; 8 bases fit TRBD2. The CDR3 spells CASSLTGGASYEQYF. DNA of the CDR3: TGTGCCAGCAGCCTCACGGGGGGGGCATCCTACGAGCAGTACTTC.